This T cell receptor (beta chain) was recorded in a study of T cell responses to AZD1222 COVID-19 vaccine. Study overall: Second-dose recipients at about 4 or about 12 weeks were treated as one pooled group.

The study's findings and limits: Dominant CD4 TCR responses targeted spike regions 160-218 and 743-854. Baseline serology detected seropositivity in only 5 to 7 AZD1222 recipients. Unmutated variant regions are reportedly the target of nearly half of TCRs that are spike-specific.

Here immunoSEQ multiplex PCR was the method, and the copy in TCRdb shows in-frame clones only, minus some. Of 150,000 or so clones in the sample, under 95% are singletons; the top ten hold roughly 5.5%. As regards this clone: Its antigen is unidentified.

The trim removed 2 bases at V and 1 base at J, leaving 0 bases unmatched. This CDR3 contains 14 residues. Germline V lookup: CDR1 SGHVS, CDR2 FQNEAQ. Sequenced here: peripheral blood, sampled on day 0 of AZD1222 vaccination. This receptor was identified in an adult in good health. J is TRBJ1-1 and V is TRBV7-8, with 8 bases that match TRBD1. The CDR3 bases are TGTGCCAGCAGCTTACAGGGGGCGAACACTGAAGCTTTCTTT. Protein product: CASSLQGANTEAFF. Variable domain in full (rest from reference TRBV7-8 and TRBJ1-1): GAGVSQSPRYKVAKRGQDVALRCDPISGHVSLFWYQQALGQGPEFLTYFQNEAQLDKSGLPSDRFFAERPEGSVSTLKIQRTQQEDSAVYLCASSLQGANTEAFFGQGTRLTVV.